The 5 T cell receptor beta chains below were found in one sample sequenced in a study of CXCR3-negative and CXCR3-positive naive CD8 T cells. UMI-labeled 5' RACE yielded the TRB cDNA libraries. TCRdb reprocessed the 5' RACE reads; each CDR3 protein has one entry and no DNA is given. The table for this sample gives 46,000 or so distinct CDR3 sequences. Sequencing was done on a sample of naive CXCR3- CD8+ T cells from blood. The subset here: CD45RO-CCR7+CD27+CD95- naive CD8+ T cells lacking CXCR3 (TNR3-). The receptors come from a human donor in good health. Some clones in this sample may be carry-over from other donors' samples.

The chain recombines TRBV19 with TRBJ2-1; the D call of TRBD1 rests on TCRdb alone, since no DNA is present to check it. The CDR3 covers 13 residues. Germline CDR1 reads LNHDA; CDR2 reads SQIVND (reference sequence). CDR3 in amino acids: CASSFYRGVEQFF.

The CDR3 sequence is CASSVYSGGGNDEQFF. The rearrangement uses TRBV7-8 and TRBJ2-1; no DNA is available, so the TRBD2 call from TCRdb remains unchecked. Germline CDR1 reads SGHVS; CDR2 reads FQNEAQ. The CDR3 totals 16 residues.

This chain uses TRBV5-1 with TRBJ2-1; TCRdb proposes TRBD1, but this gene call is untestable without DNA. The CDR3 runs to 15 residues. The germline V gene has CDR1 SGHRS and CDR2 YFSETQ. The CDR3 loop reads CASSSPGQPYNEQFF.

The genes are TRBV7-3 and TRBJ2-5; TCRdb selects TRBD1, and the lack of DNA leaves this call unchecked. The CDR3 has 15 residues. Per germline, CDR1 SGHTA and CDR2 FQGTGA. The chain's CDR3 is CASSPVGGAQETQYF. The full variable domain, completed using reference TRBV7-3 and TRBJ2-5, is GAGVSQTPSNKVTEKGKYVELRCDPISGHTALYWYRQSLGQGPEFLIYFQGTGAADDSGLPNDRFFAVRPEGSVSTLKIQRTERGDSAVYLCASSPVGGAQETQYFGPGTRLLVL.

J is TRBJ2-5 and V is TRBV15; TCRdb reports TRBD2, a call that lacks DNA to check it against. Per germline, CDR1 LNHNV and CDR2 YYDKDF (reference sequence). The CDR3 is 18 residues long. The CDR3 region is CATSSETLAGVNQETQYF.